The clone carrying this T cell receptor (beta chain) is labeled as medium-sized. Its antigen remains unidentified. TRB rearrangements were amplified by multiplex PCR with BIOMED2 TRB-A/B primers. MiXCR was run by TCRdb on the multiplex PCR reads, yielding one entry per CDR3 protein. The sample lists about 9,400 distinct CDR3 sequences; approximately 33% were seen once. The germline gives CDR1 SGHDT, CDR2 YYEEEE. The CDR3 runs to 14 residues. Trimming took 4 bases from V and 2 from J, leaving 11 bases between them. The sample originates from a study of T and B cells in COVID-19 patients. In the study overall: Comorbidities linked to unfavorable COVID-19 outcome were present in about 90% of the 20 active-infection patients.

Study-wide results and limits: In COVID-19 patients, T cell receptor beta variable and joining gene use was reportedly strongly skewed.

Each TRB amplification used about 230-550 ng of genomic DNA from blood. The TCR comes from a human donor who had recovered from COVID-19. The chain combines TRBV5-6 with TRBJ2-3; no firm D call. The specimen was blood. CDR3: CASSHWTDTDTQYF. CDR3 nucleotide sequence: TGTGCCAGCAGCCATTGGACGGACACAGATACGCAGTATTTT.